This entry is about one T cell receptor beta chain. TCRdb keeps only in-frame clones here, not all; method: immunoSEQ multiplex PCR. This sample has roughly 80,000 clones, with about 86% found just once. The V gene end was trimmed by 5 bases and the J gene end by 9 bases; junction bases not matched to a gene: 14. Germline lookup yields CDR1 SGHTA and CDR2 FQGNSA. The CDR3 is 15 residues long. This entry belongs to a study of blood T cell repertoires in COVID-19. Study context: Material from acute and convalescent COVID-19 was sourced from the United States, Italy and Spain. In each case, the material was cDNA or gDNA derived from T cells, B-cell-depleted T cells, or PBMCs.

The clonotype originates from an elderly man in a cohort sampled during active COVID-19. The chain carries TRBV7-2 and TRBJ2-3, with 7 bases that match TRBD2. Sequencing used peripheral blood. The CDR3 coding sequence is TGTGCCAGCAGCCAGCCGAGGGGCGGGGGTCGCACGCAGTATTTT. Translating gives CASSQPRGGGRTQYF.